One sample yielded the 28 T cell receptor beta chains listed below, sequenced in a study of T cell responses to AZD1222 COVID-19 vaccine. Assay: immunoSEQ multiplex PCR; the TCRdb copy retains only in-frame clones and omits some. This table holds about 220,000 clones, about 93% found once. Here the sequenced sample was peripheral blood, taken on day 0 of MenACWY control vaccination. The receptors come from an adult in good health.

The chain joins TRBV7-9 to TRBJ1-5; D call uncertain. V was cut by 3 bases and J by 7 bases, with 7 bases left in between. Germline CDR1 and CDR2: SEHNR and FQNEAQ (reference sequence). This CDR3 is 12 amino acids long. The CDR3 region is CASSLGEQPQHF. For the CDR3, the DNA is TGTGCCAGCAGCTTGGGAGAGCAGCCCCAGCATTTT. Full variable domain (outside the CDR3, taken from reference TRBV7-9 and TRBJ1-5): DTGVSQNPRHKITKRGQNVTFRCDPISEHNRLYWYRQTLGQGPEFLTYFQNEAQLEKSRLLSDRFSAERPKGSFSTLEIQRTEQGDSAMYLCASSLGEQPQHFGDGTRLSIL.

This clone has only one observation. The chain couples TRBV10-3 to TRBJ2-7; TRBD1 matches 9 bases. CDR1 ENHRY and CDR2 SYGVKD come from the germline V gene. The CDR3 spans 15 residues. J gave up 2 bases and V 6 bases, and 8 bases lay outside the gene matches. The DNA of the CDR3 is TGTGCCATCAGGGCGACAGGGGGAATGACCTACGAGCAGTACTTC. Its translation: CAIRATGGMTYEQYF.

The CDR3 spells CASRGLGYTF. DNA of the CDR3: TGTGCCAGCAGGGGGCTAGGCTACACCTTC. This chain links TRBV12-3 or TRBV12-4 with TRBJ1-2, with a possible D match to TRBD1 (5 bases). With 6 bases removed from V and 8 bases from J, the gap between germline ends came to 7 bases. The CDR3 is 10 residues long.

The chain has TRBV28 and TRBJ2-7; D uncertain. With 4 bases removed from V and 4 bases from J, the gap between germline ends came to 8 bases. CDR3 length: 12 residues. The germline V gene has CDR1 MDHEN and CDR2 SYDVKM. The CDR3 region has the DNA TGTGCCAGCAGTTCGCGTATATACGAGCAGTACTTC. As protein: CASSSRIYEQYF.

The chain uses TRBV7-6 and TRBJ1-1, with a tentative D call TRBD1 (5 bases). Germline CDR1 reads SGHVS; CDR2 reads FNYEAQ. This CDR3 comprises 13 residues. Trimming took 2 bases from V and 5 from J, leaving 9 bases between them. The DNA for the CDR3 is TGTGCCAGCAGCTTATACGGGGGGACTGAAGCTTTCTTT. Amino acids: CASSLYGGTEAFF.

J is TRBJ2-2 and V is TRBV7-2; D remains ambiguous. V shed 5 bases and J shed 0 bases, with 7 bases lying between them. Per the germline V gene, CDR1 is SGHTA and CDR2 is FQGNSA. CDR3 size: 14 residues. This CDR3 reads CASSEIPNTGELFF. The CDR3 nucleotides are TGTGCCAGCAGCGAGATCCCGAACACCGGGGAGCTGTTTTTT. The full variable domain, completed using reference TRBV7-2 and TRBJ2-2, is GAGVSQSPSNKVTEKGKDVELRCDPISGHTALYWYRQSLGQGLEFLIYFQGNSAPDKSGLPSDRFSAERTGGSVSTLTIQRTQQEDSAVYLCASSEIPNTGELFFGEGSRLTVL.

This chain connects TRBV19 to TRBJ2-1; 11 bases line up with TRBD1. The ends lost 7 bases at V and 9 bases at J; junction bases unmatched: 17. The germline gives CDR1 LNHDA, CDR2 SQIVND (reference sequence). The CDR3 extends over 17 amino acids. CDR3 protein: CASNPPGTGGGSGEQFF. The CDR3 DNA reads TGTGCCAGTAATCCTCCTGGGACAGGGGGTGGCTCTGGTGAGCAGTTCTTC.

This clone was counted only a few times. The CDR3, as DNA: TGTGCCAGCAGTGAAGAGGGGGCCAATAATTCACCCCTCCACTTT. Translating gives CASSEEGANNSPLHF. This chain links TRBV2 with TRBJ1-6, with 7 bases fitting TRBD1. This CDR3 spans 15 amino acids. Germline values: CDR1 SNHLY, CDR2 FYNNEI. Trimming removed 1 base from V and 5 bases from J; junction bases left unmatched: 2.

This sequence joins TRBV2 and TRBJ1-5; D is undetermined. With 3 bases removed from V and 5 bases from J, the gap between germline ends came to 5 bases. From germline, CDR1 is SNHLY and CDR2 FYNNEI. The CDR3 length is 12 residues. CDR3 protein: CASSDSYQPQHF. The DNA of the CDR3 is TGTGCCAGCAGTGACTCCTATCAGCCCCAGCATTTT.

This clone has a single count. The chain has TRBV7-2 and TRBJ1-5, with D tentatively TRBD1 (5 bases). This CDR3 spans 16 amino acids. Trimming took 2 bases from V and 8 from J, leaving 19 bases between them. CDR1 and CDR2 from the germline V gene are SGHTA and FQGNSA. The CDR3 is CASSLKVTALLEPQHF. The DNA for the CDR3 is TGTGCCAGCAGCTTAAAGGTGACAGCCCTTCTGGAGCCCCAGCATTTT.

The chain couples TRBV6-2 or TRBV6-3 to TRBJ1-2, with a weak D call TRBD1 (5 bases). Germline V gene data show CDR1 as MNHEY and CDR2 as SVGEGT. The CDR3 spans 15 residues. V was cut by 1 base and J by 4 bases, with 13 bases left in between. The CDR3 loop is CASSYYRGAGYGYTF. In DNA, the CDR3 is TGTGCCAGCAGTTACTATCGGGGCGCGGGCTATGGCTACACCTTC.

The chain couples TRBV6-5 to TRBJ1-1; D not certain. From germline, CDR1 is MNHEY and CDR2 SVGAGI. V lost 6 bases and J lost 1, with 15 bases in between. The CDR3 totals 15 residues. Written as DNA, the CDR3 is TGTGCCAGCAGACCTTTTGGGCATAAGAACACTGAAGCTTTCTTT. It encodes CASRPFGHKNTEAFF.

J is TRBJ1-4 and V is TRBV5-1; possible D gene TRBD1, 6 bases. Looked up from germline, CDR1 is SGHRS and CDR2 is YFSETQ. The CDR3 runs to 15 residues. Trimming cost V 4 bases and J 8 bases, with 18 bases left between them. DNA for the CDR3: TGCGCCAGCAGCCGGGGGACACAGGCTCAGGAAAAACTGTTTTTT. As protein: CASSRGTQAQEKLFF.

The CDR3 loop is CAWAWGQITGELFF. CDR3 coding DNA: TGTGCCTGGGCGTGGGGACAGATTACCGGGGAGCTGTTTTTT. The chain carries TRBV30 and TRBJ2-2; 7 bases are shared with TRBD1. Per germline, CDR1 GTSNPN and CDR2 SVGIG (reference sequence). This CDR3 comprises 14 residues. J lost 5 bases, V lost 5 bases, and 8 bases had no gene match.

The chain couples TRBV7-2 to TRBJ2-1; 13 bases fit TRBD2. V was clipped by 2 bases and J by 2 bases; unmatched bases: 3. The germline V gene encodes CDR1 SGHTA and CDR2 FQGNSA. CDR3 length equals 17 residues. The CDR3 sequence is CASSLTSGGAPYNEQFF. CDR3 bases: TGTGCCAGCAGCTTAACTAGCGGGGGGGCACCCTACAATGAGCAGTTCTTC.

V gene TRBV27 combines with J gene TRBJ2-7; D is ambiguous. The CDR3 has 14 residues. CDR1 and CDR2 (germline): MNHEY, SMNVEV (reference sequence). Trimming pared 1 base from V and 7 bases from J, leaving 14 bases between. Here the CDR3 DNA reads TGTGCCAGCAGTTTATTCCAGGATCTGGGGGAGCAGTACTTC. Translating gives CASSLFQDLGEQYF.

Notes on this clone: The same CDR3 can be traced to other DNA sequences in this sample. The chain couples TRBV3-1 (or the pseudogene TRBV3-2) to TRBJ1-1; no definite D call. V lost 2 bases, J lost 1 base, and 11 bases lay in between. The CDR3 contains 15 residues. Per the germline V gene, CDR1 is LGHDT and CDR2 is YNNKEL (reference sequence). CDR3 residues: CASSQMVQPNTEAFF. The CDR3 DNA reads as TGTGCCAGCAGCCAAATGGTGCAGCCGAACACTGAAGCTTTCTTT.

This chain connects TRBV6-5 to TRBJ2-5; D is possibly TRBD1 or TRBD2 (7 bases each). In germline, CDR1 is MNHEY, CDR2 SVGAGI. V shed 7 bases and J shed 4 bases, with 13 bases lying between them. The CDR3 totals 13 residues. The CDR3 DNA reads as TGTGCCAGCATCCCAGGGGGGGGAGAGACCCAGTACTTC. Amino acid sequence: CASIPGGGETQYF.

V gene TRBV18 combines with J gene TRBJ2-1, with D perhaps matching TRBD1 (6 bases). This CDR3 contains 14 residues. The V gene lost 3 bases and the J gene lost 5 bases, with 11 bases spanning the gap. CDR1 is KGHSH, CDR2 LQKENI, per germline. The CDR3 region is CASSPKRQDNEQFF. Written as DNA, the CDR3 is TGTGCCAGCTCACCGAAAAGACAGGACAATGAGCAGTTCTTC.

The J gene is TRBJ1-2, the V gene TRBV5-6; D unresolved. There are 13 residues in the CDR3. Germline V gives CDR1 SGHDT, CDR2 YYEEEE. V was shortened by 2 bases and J by 8 bases, with 13 bases between the two germline ends. The CDR3 coding sequence is TGTGCCAGCAGCTTTGGGCAGGTCGACGGCTACACCTTC. Amino acids: CASSFGQVDGYTF.

The chain recombines TRBV6-2 or TRBV6-3 with TRBJ2-2; 14 nucleotides line up with TRBD2. The CDR3 is 16 amino acids. J was trimmed by 6 bases and V by 5 bases; bases with no gene match: 5. CDR1 and CDR2 (germline): MNHEY, SVGEGT. CDR3: CASSPRLAGGPGELFF. Here the CDR3 DNA reads TGTGCCAGCAGTCCCCGACTAGCGGGGGGGCCCGGGGAGCTGTTTTTT.

Of note for this clone: Its ends do not fully match the called genes, so a read error is possible. This sample also contains other DNA sequences that code for the same CDR3. This chain joins TRBV18 and TRBJ2-7; 8 positions match TRBD1. CDR3 length equals 14 residues. Germline V gene lookup returns CDR1 KGHSH and CDR2 LQKENI. The CDR3 DNA sequence: TGTGCCAGCTCGCCAGGACAGGGCCCCTATGAGCAGTACTTC. It codes for CASSPGQGPYEQYF.

The genes are TRBV29-1 and TRBJ2-7, with 8 positions matching TRBD2. The CDR3 extends over 12 amino acids. V gave up 4 bases and J gave up 2 bases; unmatched junction bases: 1. Germline V gene lookup returns CDR1 SQVTM and CDR2 ANQGSEA. The CDR3: CSVVRGAYEQYF. The CDR3 DNA sequence: TGCAGCGTTGTGCGGGGGGCCTACGAGCAGTACTTC.

The CDR3 reads CASSLVPGSPLHF. The CDR3 coding sequence is TGTGCCAGTAGTTTGGTCCCGGGTTCACCCCTCCACTTT. The V call is TRBV19, the J call TRBJ1-6; D not resolved. This CDR3 is built from 13 residues. Trimming removed 5 bases from V and 9 bases from J, with 11 bases in between. CDR1 LNHDA and CDR2 SQIVND come from the germline V gene (reference sequence).

The chain joins TRBV5-4 to TRBJ1-2; maybe TRBD1 (6 bases). V was cut by 0 bases and J by 3 bases, with 12 bases left in between. The CDR3 is 15 residues long. Per the germline V gene, CDR1 is SGHNT and CDR2 is YYREEE (reference sequence). In DNA form, the CDR3 reads TGTGCCAGCAGCTTGGGAGGAAAGGGGGACTATGGCTACACCTTC. Encoded protein: CASSLGGKGDYGYTF.

This clone has only one observation. The chain has TRBV30 and TRBJ1-1; D remains unclear. The CDR3 is 13 amino acids. The germline V gene has CDR1 GTSNPN and CDR2 SVGIG (reference sequence). V was shortened by 3 bases and J by 3 bases, with 11 bases between the two germline ends. In DNA form, the CDR3 reads TGTGCCTGGAGCCATGACGGACACACTGAAGCTTTCTTT. It translates to CAWSHDGHTEAFF.

The V call is TRBV28, the J call TRBJ1-1, with D perhaps matching TRBD1 (6 bases). The CDR3 is made up of 14 amino acids. V was clipped by 5 bases and J by 5 bases, with 15 bases between them. CDR1 is MDHEN, CDR2 SYDVKM, per germline. The CDR3 coding sequence is TGTGCCAGCAGTGCGCACACAGGGAAGACTGAAGCTTTCTTT. It yields the protein CASSAHTGKTEAFF.

This rearrangement joins TRBV19 to TRBJ1-1; unclear D gene. Trimming left V 9 bases short and J 1 base short, with 18 bases between. The CDR3 has 15 residues. Germline V gene lookup returns CDR1 LNHDA and CDR2 SQIVND (reference sequence). This chain's CDR3 is CASTRENWGNTEAFF. The CDR3 bases are TGTGCCAGCACGCGAGAGAACTGGGGGAACACTGAAGCTTTCTTT.